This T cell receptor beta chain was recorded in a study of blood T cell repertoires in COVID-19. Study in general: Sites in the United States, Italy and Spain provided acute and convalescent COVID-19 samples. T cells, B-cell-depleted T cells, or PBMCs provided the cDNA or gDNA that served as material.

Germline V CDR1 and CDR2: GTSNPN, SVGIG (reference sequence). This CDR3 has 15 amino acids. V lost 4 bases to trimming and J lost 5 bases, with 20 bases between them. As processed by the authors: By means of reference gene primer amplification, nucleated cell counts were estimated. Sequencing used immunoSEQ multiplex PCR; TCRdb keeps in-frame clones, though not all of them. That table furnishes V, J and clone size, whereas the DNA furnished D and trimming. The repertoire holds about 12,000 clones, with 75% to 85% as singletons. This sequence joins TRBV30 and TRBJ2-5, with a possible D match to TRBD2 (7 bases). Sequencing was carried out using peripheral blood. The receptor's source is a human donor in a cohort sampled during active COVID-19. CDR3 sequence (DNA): TGTGCCTGGACTCATTTGGGGGGGCTTCGTGAGACCCAGTACTTC. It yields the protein CAWTHLGGLRETQYF.